The sequence of this T cell receptor (beta chain) was determined in a study of TIL therapy for anti-PD-1-resistant metastatic lung cancer. Across the study: Tumors had a median PD-L1 proportion score of less than 6.5%.

Time point given: pre-treatment sample, taken before nivolumab and TIL therapy. Tumor tissue came from excised metastases, mostly pleural nodules or supraclavicular lymph nodes. Adults with stage 4 NSCLC were enrolled in a phase I trial. Sequencing used immunoSEQ v3. Survey-level samples got around 2.1 million read pairs; deep-level samples got roughly 5-6.5 million. TCRdb's copy holds only in-frame clones and misses some; the assay was immunoSEQ multiplex PCR. This sample has about 100,000 clones, with roughly 65% found just once. This clone was observed a handful of times. The source is a person aged 25 to 80 with non-small cell lung cancer. Here the sequenced sample was tumor tissue, taken at baseline.

CDR3 residues: CASSLPLAGRSVRRELFF. DNA of the CDR3: TGCGCCAGCAGCCTCCCACTAGCGGGGCGATCGGTTCGAAGGGAGCTGTTTTTT. V gene TRBV5-1 combines with J gene TRBJ2-2, with 10 bases identical to TRBD2. Germline V lookup: CDR1 SGHRS, CDR2 YFSETQ. CDR3 length: 18 residues. The ends lost 4 bases at V and 9 bases at J; junction bases unmatched: 18. The whole variable domain, filled in from reference TRBV5-1 and TRBJ2-2, reads KAGVTQTPRYLIKTRGQQVTLSCSPISGHRSVSWYQQTPGQGLQFLFEYFSETQRNKGNFPGRFSGRQFSNSRSEMNVSTLELGDSALYLCASSLPLAGRSVRRELFFGEGSRLTVL.